The T cell receptor beta chain under discussion was sequenced for a study of blood T cells in healthy people across ages. It was with a sample-barcoded 5' primer and a J-beta primer mix that a second PCR of roughly 6 to 12 cycles was run. Using its own MiXCR run on the 5' RACE reads, TCRdb lists one record per CDR3 protein. This sample yields 1.5 million to 2 million distinct CDR3 sequences, of which approximately 30% are seen a single time; approximately 7.7% belongs to the top ten. Per individual sample, total RNA of at least 5 micrograms was extracted. This clonotype was counted only a few times. Trimming removed 1 base from V and 6 bases from J; junction bases left unmatched: 15. Germline V gene sequence: CDR1 SGHRS, CDR2 YFSETQ. This CDR3 contains 18 residues.

The chain recombines TRBV5-1 with TRBJ2-3; 9 nucleotides align to TRBD2. Input material: blood. This TCR was recovered from a woman aged 25 to 39 in good health. CDR3 sequence (DNA): TGCGCCAGCAGCTTGTATCCCGCGCGGGAGGGGACCTCGGATACGCAGTATTTT. Translated: CASSLYPAREGTSDTQYF.